This T cell receptor beta chain derives from a study of cytomegalovirus exposure and HLA in healthy donors. Study results and limitations: Researchers catalogued roughly 150 TCR beta chains as cytomegalovirus-associated. An analysis that came later showed most CMV-associated TCR beta chains appearing HLA-restricted.

The CDR3 is made up of 14 amino acids. Germline V gene lookup returns CDR1 MDHEN and CDR2 SYDVKM. The V end lost 2 bases, the J end lost 2 bases, and 9 bases lay between the germline ends. PCR used 60 Vbeta primers and 13 Jbeta primers. Repertoires were generated with immunoSEQ multiplex PCR, while TCRdb's copy carries only in-frame clones and drops some. The sample includes around 130,000 clones, more than 80% of them seen just once. Worth noting for this clone: Its specificity is unknown.

The chain links TRBV28 to TRBJ1-2, with a tentative D call TRBD1 (5 bases). Sequenced material: PBMCs. The receptor comes from a middle-aged man in good health and CMV-seronegative. CDR3 DNA: TGTGCCAGCAGTTTAGCCAGGGTCAACTATGGCTACACCTTC. It codes for CASSLARVNYGYTF.